Shown below are 10 T cell receptor beta chains from a single sample sequenced in a study of human T cells and chemical hapten exposure. Time point reported: pre-sensitization, week 0. Documented treatment: therapeutic diphenylcyclopropenone sensitization with weekly scalp DPC. TCRdb re-derived calls from the RACE reads in MiXCR, one entry per CDR3 protein. This repertoire shows about 260,000 distinct CDR3 sequences, about 8.1% found once; its top ten account for roughly 2.5%. Source: whole blood, taken in connection with sensitization to the hapten diphenylcyclopropenone (DPC). All receptors derive from a woman aged 40 to 50 with alopecia areata. Some clones in this sample may be carry-over from other donors' samples.

The chain couples TRBV13 to TRBJ2-7; the D is unclear. CDR3 size: 14 residues. The V and J ends lost 5 bases and 0 bases respectively, with 11 bases between them. Germline-derived CDR1 and CDR2 are PRHDT and FYEKMQ (reference sequence). The CDR3 here is CASSLPPISYEQYF. In nucleotides, the CDR3 is TGTGCCAGCAGCCTCCCCCCGATCTCCTACGAGCAGTACTTC.

This clonotype has a handful of counts. This chain joins TRBV7-9 and TRBJ2-1; no definite D call. The V and J ends lost 0 bases and 8 bases respectively, with 17 bases between them. The length of the CDR3 is 16 residues. Germline V CDR1 and CDR2: SEHNR, FQNEAQ (reference sequence). The CDR3, as DNA: TGTGCCAGCAGCTTAGCGCCTACGGGTATAGGCTATGAGCAGTTCTTC. Amino acid sequence: CASSLAPTGIGYEQFF.

The V and J genes are TRBV7-2 and TRBJ1-1, with TRBD1 identical over 8 bases. With V trimmed by 1 base and J by 11 bases, 9 bases remained unmatched. Germline lookup yields CDR1 SGHTA and CDR2 FQGNSA. This CDR3 is 14 amino acids long. CDR3: CASSLESRRGRAFF. The CDR3 DNA reads as TGTGCCAGCAGCTTAGAGTCTCGCAGGGGGCGGGCTTTCTTT. Together with reference TRBV7-2 and TRBJ1-1, the CDR3 gives the full variable domain: GAGVSQSPSNKVTEKGKDVELRCDPISGHTALYWYRQSLGQGLEFLIYFQGNSAPDKSGLPSDRFSAERTGGSVSTLTIQRTQQEDSAVYLCASSLESRRGRAFFGQGTRLTVV.

The rearrangement links TRBV6-2 or TRBV6-3 to TRBJ1-5; D is perhaps TRBD1 (6 bases). V was cut by 0 bases and J by 2 bases, with 17 bases left in between. CDR3 size: 18 residues. Germline CDR1 is MNHEY and CDR2 is SVGEGT. The CDR3, as DNA: TGTGCCAGCAGTTACTCAGCTGGGGGCGTACCTGGCAATCAGCCCCAGCATTTT. Translation gives CASSYSAGGVPGNQPQHF.

This clonotype was picked up a small number of times. The rearrangement joins TRBV7-9 to TRBJ2-2; D might be TRBD1 (5 bases). The CDR3 sequence is 15 residues long. CDR1 and CDR2 (germline): SEHNR, FQNEAQ (reference sequence). With 2 bases removed from V and 7 bases from J, the gap between germline ends came to 14 bases. The CDR3 DNA reads TGTGCCAGCAGCTTAATCTCCACAGGTCTCGGGGAGCTGTTTTTT. Amino acid sequence: CASSLISTGLGELFF. The full variable domain, with the rest looked up from reference TRBV7-9 and TRBJ2-2, is DTGVSQNPRHKITKRGQNVTFRCDPISEHNRLYWYRQTLGQGPEFLTYFQNEAQLEKSRLLSDRFSAERPKGSFSTLEIQRTEQGDSAMYLCASSLISTGLGELFFGEGSRLTVL.

This clonotype has at least ten counts. This chain joins TRBV29-1 and TRBJ1-5, with D perhaps TRBD1 (6 bases). Germline values: CDR1 SQVTM, CDR2 ANQGSEA. Trimming cost V 6 bases and J 1 base, with 13 bases left between them. CDR3 length: 14 residues. Written as DNA, the CDR3 is TGCAGCGTGACTTGGACAGACAGCAATCAGCCCCAGCATTTT. Its protein product is CSVTWTDSNQPQHF.

This clonotype was recorded many times. The gene calls are TRBV7-2 and TRBJ2-1; 13 bases align to TRBD2. Trimming at V came to 4 bases and at J to 10 bases, leaving 4 bases not matched to a gene. Germline CDR1 is SGHTA and CDR2 is FQGNSA. This CDR3 has 14 amino acids. DNA of the CDR3: TGTGCCAGCAGCTCACTGGGACTAGCGGGGGAGCAGTTCTTC. The encoded protein is CASSSLGLAGEQFF.

This clonotype was counted many times. This chain uses TRBV29-1 with TRBJ2-1, with D perhaps assigned TRBD1 or TRBD2 (5 bases each). CDR3 length: 15 residues. The V gene's germline CDR1 is SQVTM and CDR2 ANQGSEA. With 0 bases removed from V and 8 bases from J, the gap between germline ends came to 17 bases. The DNA for the CDR3 is TGCAGCGTTGAAGATGGGGGACGGTTTGGCGATGAGCAGTTCTTC. Encoded protein: CSVEDGGRFGDEQFF.

This clonotype appeared a few times. CDR3 DNA sequence: TGTGCCAGTAGTATTAATAGCGGGAGGCCCACCTACGAGCAGTACTTC. This sequence encodes CASSINSGRPTYEQYF. The rearrangement uses TRBV19 and TRBJ2-7; the match to TRBD2 covers 10 bases. CDR1 is LNHDA and CDR2 is SQIVND in the germline V gene (reference sequence). This CDR3 spans 16 amino acids. V shed 3 bases and J 2 bases; nucleotides not matched to a gene: 7.

The table lists this clonotype with a few counts. An end of the junction differs from the germline gene, which may be a read error. The chain is built from TRBV13 and TRBJ1-5; D not resolved. CDR1 and CDR2 (germline): PRHDT, FYEKMQ (reference sequence). The CDR3 extends over 13 amino acids. CDR3: CASSATRDQSQHF. The CDR3 nucleotides are TGTGCCAGCAGCGCAACCAGAGATCAGTCCCAGCATTTT.